This T cell receptor beta chain is drawn from a study of blood T cell repertoires in COVID-19. Study overall: T cells, B-cell-depleted T cells, or PBMCs supplied cDNA or gDNA.

In the authors' workflow: Amplifying reference gene primers gave estimates of nucleated cell counts. Sequencing was performed with immunoSEQ multiplex PCR; in TCRdb, only in-frame clones are kept and a portion is missing. That table furnishes V, J and clone size, whereas the DNA furnished D and trimming. The sample consists of 40,000 to 45,000 clones, roughly nine tenths of them appearing once. This clone was seen only once. The germline gives CDR1 MGHRA, CDR2 YSYEKL. V was pared by 0 bases and J by 4 bases, with 21 bases between. The CDR3 runs to 18 residues. Sequencing was performed on peripheral blood. This receptor was taken from a human donor in a cohort sampled during active COVID-19. The chain couples TRBV4-1 to TRBJ1-2; maybe TRBD1 (6 bases). CDR3 DNA: TGCGCCAGCAGCCAAGATACCGGCCGGGGGGCCTACATCTATGGCTACACCTTC. Amino acid sequence: CASSQDTGRGAYIYGYTF.